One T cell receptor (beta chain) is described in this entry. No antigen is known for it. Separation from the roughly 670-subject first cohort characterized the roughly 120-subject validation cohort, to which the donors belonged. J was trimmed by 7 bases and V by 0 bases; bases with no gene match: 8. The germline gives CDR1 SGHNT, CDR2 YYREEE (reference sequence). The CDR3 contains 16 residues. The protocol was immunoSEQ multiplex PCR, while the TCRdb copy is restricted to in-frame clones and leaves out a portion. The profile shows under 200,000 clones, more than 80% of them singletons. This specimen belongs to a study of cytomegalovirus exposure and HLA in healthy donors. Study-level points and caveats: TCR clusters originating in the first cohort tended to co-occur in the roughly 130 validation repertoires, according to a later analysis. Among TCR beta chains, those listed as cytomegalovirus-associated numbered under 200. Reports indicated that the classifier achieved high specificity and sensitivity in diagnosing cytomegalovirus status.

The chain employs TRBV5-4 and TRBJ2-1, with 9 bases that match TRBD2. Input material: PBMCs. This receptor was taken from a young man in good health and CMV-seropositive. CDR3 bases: TGTGCCAGCAGCTTGGGGTTTGCGCGGGAGGGTAATGAGCAGTTCTTC. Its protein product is CASSLGFAREGNEQFF.